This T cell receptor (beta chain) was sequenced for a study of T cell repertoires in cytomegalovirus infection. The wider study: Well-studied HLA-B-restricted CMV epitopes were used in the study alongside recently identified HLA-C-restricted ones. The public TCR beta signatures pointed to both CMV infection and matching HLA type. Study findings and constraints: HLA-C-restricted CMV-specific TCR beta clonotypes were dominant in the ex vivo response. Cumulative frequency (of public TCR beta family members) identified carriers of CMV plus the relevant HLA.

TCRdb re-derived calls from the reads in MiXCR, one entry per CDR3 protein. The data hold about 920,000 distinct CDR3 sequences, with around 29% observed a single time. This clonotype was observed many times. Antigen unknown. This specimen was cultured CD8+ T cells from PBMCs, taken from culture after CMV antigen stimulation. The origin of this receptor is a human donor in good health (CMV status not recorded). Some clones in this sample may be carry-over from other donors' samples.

The CDR3 nucleotides read TGTGCCAGCAGCACCCGGGTTGTAGAAGAAAAACTGTTTTTT. This sequence encodes CASSTRVVEEKLFF. The J gene is TRBJ1-4, the V gene TRBV7-2; D is uncertain. The CDR3 runs to 14 residues. Germline CDR1 reads SGHTA; CDR2 reads FQGNSA. The V end lost 5 bases, the J end lost 8 bases, and 15 bases lay between the germline ends.